The rows below give T cell receptor beta chains drawn from one sample of a study of T cell responses to AZD1222 COVID-19 vaccine. Profiling relied on immunoSEQ multiplex PCR, and the TCRdb table lists in-frame clones only, not all of them. The top ten clones hold 11% to 15% of a sample with roughly 120,000 clones, 92% of them seen once. Here the sequenced sample was peripheral blood, taken on day 0 of AZD1222 vaccination. The source is an adult in good health. Both conserved end residues are part of each CDR3. D genes are given only for firm matches. The size entry is marked missing in some rows and otherwise reads once, few, many or a size class.

>TRBJ2-3|NA|TRBV4-1|TRBD2
TGCGCCAGCAGCCAAGATACCCTAGCGGGGGGAGATACGCAGTATTTT
CASSQDTLAGGDTQYF
>TRBJ1-1|NA|TRBV7-8|NA
TGTGCCAGCAGCTTAGGGGAGAGGACTGAAGCTTTCTTT
CASSLGERTEAFF
>TRBJ2-7|NA|TRBV11-2|NA
TGTGCCAGCAGCTTAGAGTGGGGTGGCGCCTACGAGCAGTACTTC
CASSLEWGGAYEQYF
>TRBJ2-5|NA|TRBV10-3|NA
TGTGCCATCAGTGAGCGTCTAGAAGAGACCCAGTACTTC
CAISERLEETQYF
>TRBJ2-2|NA|TRBV6-5|TRBD1
TGTGCCAGCAGTTACCTGGACAGGGTAAACACCGGGGAGCTGTTTTTT
CASSYLDRVNTGELFF
>TRBJ1-3|NA|TRBV11-2|NA
TGTGCCAGCAGCATCAGCCTTCACGGAAACACCATATATTTT
CASSISLHGNTIYF
>TRBJ1-5|NA|TRBV5-4|TRBD1
TGTGCCAGCAGCTTTTGGGGACAGGGGAATCAGCCCCAGCATTTT
CASSFWGQGNQPQHF
>TRBJ2-2|NA|TRBV5-1|TRBD2
TGCGCCAGCAGCTTGACTCCGGGACTAGCGGGAGGTGGTACCGGGGAGCTGTTTTTT
CASSLTPGLAGGGTGELFF
>TRBJ2-1|NA|TRBV14|NA
TGTGCCAGCAGCAACAGACAGGACAACTACAATGAGCAGTTCTTC
CASSNRQDNYNEQFF
>TRBJ1-2|NA|TRBV4-3|NA
TGCGCCAGCAGCGCCGTGGCAGGGGAGAACTATGGCTACACCTTC
CASSAVAGENYGYTF
>TRBJ2-3|few|TRBV20-1|NA
TGCAGTGCTAGTCGCTTTGGCACAGATACGCAGTATTTT
CSASRFGTDTQYF
>TRBJ2-7|NA|TRBV5-6|NA
TGTGCCAGCAGCTCCTCCTACGAGCAGTACTTC
CASSSSYEQYF
>TRBJ2-7|NA|TRBV28|TRBD1
TGTGCCAGCAGTTTCGAGGGGGCTAGGCGGTACGAGCAGTACTTC
CASSFEGARRYEQYF
>TRBJ1-1|NA|TRBV28|NA
TGTGCCAGCACCAAGGGGGGGGGTGTGGTGAACACTGAAGCTTTCTTT
CASTKGGGVVNTEAFF
>TRBJ1-5|NA|TRBV5-6|TRBD1
TGTGCCAGCAGCTGGGGACAGGGCAATCAGCCCCAGCATTTT
CASSWGQGNQPQHF
>TRBJ1-1|NA|TRBV4-1|NA
TGCGCCAGCAGCCAGGGGGACACTGAAGCTTTCTTT
CASSQGDTEAFF
>TRBJ2-2|NA|TRBV11-3|NA
TGTGCCAGCAGCTCCAGAACGGTCGGGGAGCTGTTTTTT
CASSSRTVGELFF
>TRBJ2-6|NA|TRBV13|NA
TGTGCCAGCAGCTCATCGGGGGAACCGATAGAGTCTGGGGCCAACGTCCTGACTTTC
CASSSSGEPIESGANVLTF
>TRBJ1-6|NA|TRBV7-9|TRBD1
TGTGCCAGCAGCTCGACAGGGGGGGCTGTTATAACCCTCCACTTT
CASSSTGGAVITLHF
>TRBJ1-2|NA|TRBV6-5|TRBD1
TGTGCCAGCAGTTACCTAACAACAGGGGATGGGGGCTACACCTTC
CASSYLTTGDGGYTF